The source of this T cell receptor (beta chain) is a study of Ad26.COV2.S vaccination and SARS-CoV-2 variants. For the study at large: Donor got 5x10^10 or 1x10^11 viral particles of Ad26.COV2.S. Study observations and caveats: Total T cell responses were possibly underestimated by TCR breadth and depth analyses.

Documented treatment: approximately 18 received Ad26.COV2.S at low or high dose, single or two shots; 5 received placebo; per-sample allocation not given. The samples were gathered on day 63 after the first injection of vaccine or placebo. It was Wuhan-strain SARS-CoV-2 spike that the Ad26 vaccine vector expressed. Measured with immunoSEQ multiplex PCR; TCRdb has only the in-frame clones, and not every one. This table holds roughly 390,000 clones, about nine tenths found once. CDR3 length equals 17 residues. With 6 bases clipped from V and 6 bases from J, the junction kept 16 bases outside the gene matches. The germline V gene has CDR1 MNHEY and CDR2 SMNVEV (reference sequence). As concerns this clone: Its antigen is as yet unknown.

This sequence originates from a person aged 18-65 years who received the Ad26.COV2.S COVID-19 vaccine or a placebo. The chain combines TRBV27 with TRBJ1-1; TRBD1 matches 10 bases. Sequencing used peripheral blood, obtained in a trial of Ad26.COV2.S vaccine versus placebo. The DNA of the CDR3 is TGTGCCAGCAGCCCGGGACAGGGGAAGTGGGTATTCGCTGAAGCTTTCTTT. Protein product: CASSPGQGKWVFAEAFF.